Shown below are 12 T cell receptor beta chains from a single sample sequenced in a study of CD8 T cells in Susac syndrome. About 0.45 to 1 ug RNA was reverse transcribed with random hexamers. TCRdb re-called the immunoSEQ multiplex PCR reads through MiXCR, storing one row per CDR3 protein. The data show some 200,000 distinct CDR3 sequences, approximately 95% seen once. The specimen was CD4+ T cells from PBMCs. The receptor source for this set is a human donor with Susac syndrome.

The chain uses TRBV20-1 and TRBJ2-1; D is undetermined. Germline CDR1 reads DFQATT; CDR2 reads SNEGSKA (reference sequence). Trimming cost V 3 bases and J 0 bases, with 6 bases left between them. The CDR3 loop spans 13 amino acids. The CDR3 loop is CSASPVSYNEQFF. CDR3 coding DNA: TGCAGTGCTAGTCCTGTCTCCTACAATGAGCAGTTCTTC.

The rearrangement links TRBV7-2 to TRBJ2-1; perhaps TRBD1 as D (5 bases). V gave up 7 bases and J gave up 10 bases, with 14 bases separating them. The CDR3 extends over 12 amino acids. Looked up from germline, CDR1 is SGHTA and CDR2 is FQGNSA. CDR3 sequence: CASTEWGREQFF. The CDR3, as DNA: TGTGCCAGCACCGAGTGGGGCAGGGAGCAGTTCTTC.

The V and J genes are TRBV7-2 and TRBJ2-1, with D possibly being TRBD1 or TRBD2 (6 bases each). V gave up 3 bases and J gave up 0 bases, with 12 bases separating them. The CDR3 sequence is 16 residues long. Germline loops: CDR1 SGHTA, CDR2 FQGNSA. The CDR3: CASSFQGGSSYNEQFF. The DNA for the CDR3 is TGTGCCAGCAGCTTCCAAGGGGGGAGCTCCTACAATGAGCAGTTCTTC.

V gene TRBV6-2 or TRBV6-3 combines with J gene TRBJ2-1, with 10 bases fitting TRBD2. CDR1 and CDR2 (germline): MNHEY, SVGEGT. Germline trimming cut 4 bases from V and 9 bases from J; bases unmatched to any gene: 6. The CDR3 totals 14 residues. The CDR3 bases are TGTGCCAGCAGTTGGAGCGGGGGGGGGAGTGAGCAGTTCTTC. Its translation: CASSWSGGGSEQFF.

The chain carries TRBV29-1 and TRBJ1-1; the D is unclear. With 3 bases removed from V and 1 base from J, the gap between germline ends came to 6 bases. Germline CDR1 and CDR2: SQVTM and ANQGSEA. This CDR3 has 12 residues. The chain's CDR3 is CSVDPGNTEAFF. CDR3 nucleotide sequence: TGCAGCGTTGACCCCGGGAACACTGAAGCTTTCTTT.

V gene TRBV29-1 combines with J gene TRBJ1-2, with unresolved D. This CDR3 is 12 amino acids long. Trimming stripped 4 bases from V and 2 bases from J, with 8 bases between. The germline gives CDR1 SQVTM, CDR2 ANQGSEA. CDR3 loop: CSVAHSNYGYTF. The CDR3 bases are TGCAGCGTTGCACACTCCAACTATGGCTACACCTTC.

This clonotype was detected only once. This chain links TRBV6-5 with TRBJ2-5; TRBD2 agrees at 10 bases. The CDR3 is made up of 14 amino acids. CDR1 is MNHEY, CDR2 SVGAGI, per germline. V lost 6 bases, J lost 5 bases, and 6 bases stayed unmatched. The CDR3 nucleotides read TGTGCCAGCAGCCCACTAGCGGGGTTCGAGACCCAGTACTTC. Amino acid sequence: CASSPLAGFETQYF.

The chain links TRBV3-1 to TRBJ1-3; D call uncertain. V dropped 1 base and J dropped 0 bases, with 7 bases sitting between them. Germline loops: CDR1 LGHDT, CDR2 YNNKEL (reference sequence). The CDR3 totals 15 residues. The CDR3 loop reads CASSQGRNSGNTIYF. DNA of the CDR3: TGTGCCAGCAGCCAAGGGCGCAACTCTGGAAACACCATATATTTT.

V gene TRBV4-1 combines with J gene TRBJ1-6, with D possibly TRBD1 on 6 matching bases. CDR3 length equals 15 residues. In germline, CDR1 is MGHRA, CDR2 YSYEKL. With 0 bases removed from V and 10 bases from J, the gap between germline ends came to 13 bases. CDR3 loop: CASSQDRYRDSPLHF. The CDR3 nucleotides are TGCGCCAGCAGCCAAGATCGCTACAGGGACTCACCCCTCCACTTT.

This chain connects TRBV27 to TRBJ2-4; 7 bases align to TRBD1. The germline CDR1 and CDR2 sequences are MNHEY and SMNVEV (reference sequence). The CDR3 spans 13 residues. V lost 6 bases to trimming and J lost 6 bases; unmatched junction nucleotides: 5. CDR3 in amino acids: CASRRQGRNIQYF. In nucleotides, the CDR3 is TGTGCCAGCAGGCGACAGGGTAGAAACATTCAGTACTTC.

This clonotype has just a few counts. CDR3 DNA: TGTGCCAGCAGTTTAGGTCCGCAGCCCCAGCATTTT. Protein sequence: CASSLGPQPQHF. The chain combines TRBV12-3 or TRBV12-4 with TRBJ1-5; no definite D call. The V end was cut by 1 base, the J end by 7 bases, with 5 bases between. There are 12 residues in the CDR3.

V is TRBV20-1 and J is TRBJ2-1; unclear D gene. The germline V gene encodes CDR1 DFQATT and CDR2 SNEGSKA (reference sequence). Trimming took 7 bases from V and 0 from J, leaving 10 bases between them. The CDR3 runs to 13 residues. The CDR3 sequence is CSVTPSSYNEQFF. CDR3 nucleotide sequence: TGCAGTGTTACCCCGAGCTCCTACAATGAGCAGTTCTTC.